A single T cell receptor beta chain is shown here with its context. Its cognate antigen is unknown. The whole isolated RNA underwent reverse transcription, so sequencing captured expressed TCRB transcripts. Libraries were prepared by immunoSEQ multiplex PCR; TCRdb keeps only in-frame clonotypes and omits some of them. The sample contains around 690,000 clones, 12% of which appear only once. The data stem from a study of beta chain features in type 1 diabetes. The study, taken as a whole, reports: PCR may have favored shorter templates equally in patients and controls. Lower insertion and higher deletion counts appeared at VDJ junctions in type 1 diabetes patients. Shorter TCRB CDR3s, moderately but significantly so, were found in Type 1 diabetes patients in all four CD4+ subsets.

Germline CDR1 reads SGDLS; CDR2 reads YYNGEE. The ends lost 2 bases at V and 5 bases at J; junction bases unmatched: 8. This CDR3 is built from 15 residues. The chain carries TRBV9 and TRBJ2-3, with TRBD2 matching over 7 bases. Sequencing used naive CD4+ T cells from blood. This clonotype was obtained from a man aged 25-45 years with type 1 diabetes. CDR3 DNA: TGTGCCAGCAGCGTCAGCGGGGCGTGGGGAGATACGCAGTATTTT. This translates into CASSVSGAWGDTQYF. Supplemented by reference TRBV9 and TRBJ2-3, the full variable domain reads DSGVTQTPKHLITATGQRVTLRCSPRSGDLSVYWYQQSLDQGLQFLIQYYNGEERAKGNILERFSAQQFPDLHSELNLSSLELGDSALYFCASSVSGAWGDTQYFGPGTRLTVL.